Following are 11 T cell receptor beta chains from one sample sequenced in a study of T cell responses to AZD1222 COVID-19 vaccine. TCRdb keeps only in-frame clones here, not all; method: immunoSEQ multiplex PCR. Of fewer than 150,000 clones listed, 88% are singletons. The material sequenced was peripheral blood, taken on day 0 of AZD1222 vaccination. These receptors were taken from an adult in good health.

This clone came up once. CDR3 DNA: TGTGCCAGCAGCCAAGAGGGACTAGCAGTGAGCACAGATACGCAGTATTTT. It is translated as CASSQEGLAVSTDTQYF. This sequence joins TRBV4-2 and TRBJ2-3; 9 bases fit TRBD2. V shed 0 bases and J 0 bases; nucleotides not matched to a gene: 4. The CDR3 is made up of 17 amino acids. From germline, CDR1 is LGHNA and CDR2 YNFKEQ.

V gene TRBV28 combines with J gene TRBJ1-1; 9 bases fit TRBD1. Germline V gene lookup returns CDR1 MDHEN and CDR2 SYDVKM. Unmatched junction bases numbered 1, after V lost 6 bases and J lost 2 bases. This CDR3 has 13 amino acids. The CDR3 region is CASRTGGNTEAFF. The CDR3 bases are TGTGCCAGCAGGACAGGGGGAAACACTGAAGCTTTCTTT.

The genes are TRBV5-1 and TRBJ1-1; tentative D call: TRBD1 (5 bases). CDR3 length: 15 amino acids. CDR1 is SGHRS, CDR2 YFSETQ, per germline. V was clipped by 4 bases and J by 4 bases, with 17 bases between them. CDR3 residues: CASSLNTGGGTEAFF. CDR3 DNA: TGCGCCAGCAGCCTAAATACAGGCGGCGGCACTGAAGCTTTCTTT.

The CDR3 spells CATSRNTGELFF. The CDR3 DNA is TGTGCCACCAGCAGAAATACCGGGGAGCTGTTTTTT. V gene TRBV15 combines with J gene TRBJ2-2; D uncertain. This CDR3 contains 12 residues. CDR1 LNHNV and CDR2 YYDKDF come from the germline V gene (reference sequence). Trimming cost V 2 bases and J 5 bases, with 3 bases left between them.

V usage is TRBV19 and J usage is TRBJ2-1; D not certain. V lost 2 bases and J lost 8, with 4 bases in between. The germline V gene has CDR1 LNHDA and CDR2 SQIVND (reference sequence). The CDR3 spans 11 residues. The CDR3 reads CASSIMDEQFF. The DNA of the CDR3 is TGTGCCAGTAGTATAATGGATGAGCAGTTCTTC.

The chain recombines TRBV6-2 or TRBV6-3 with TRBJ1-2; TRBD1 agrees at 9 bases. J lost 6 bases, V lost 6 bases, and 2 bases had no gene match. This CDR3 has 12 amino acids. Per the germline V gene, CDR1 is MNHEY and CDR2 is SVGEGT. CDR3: CASSTGGNGYTF. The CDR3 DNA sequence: TGTGCCAGCAGCACAGGGGGCAATGGCTACACCTTC.

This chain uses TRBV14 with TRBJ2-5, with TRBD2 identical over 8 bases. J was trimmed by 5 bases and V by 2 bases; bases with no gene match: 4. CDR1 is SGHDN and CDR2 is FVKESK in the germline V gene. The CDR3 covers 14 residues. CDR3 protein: CASSQLAGSETQYF. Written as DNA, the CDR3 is TGTGCCAGCAGCCAATTAGCGGGATCGGAGACCCAGTACTTC.

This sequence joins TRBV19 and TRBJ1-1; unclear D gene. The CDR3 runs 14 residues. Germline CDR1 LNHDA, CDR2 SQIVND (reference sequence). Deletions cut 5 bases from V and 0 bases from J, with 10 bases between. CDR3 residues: CASSGYSMNTEAFF. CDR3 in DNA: TGTGCCAGTAGTGGGTACAGCATGAACACTGAAGCTTTCTTT.

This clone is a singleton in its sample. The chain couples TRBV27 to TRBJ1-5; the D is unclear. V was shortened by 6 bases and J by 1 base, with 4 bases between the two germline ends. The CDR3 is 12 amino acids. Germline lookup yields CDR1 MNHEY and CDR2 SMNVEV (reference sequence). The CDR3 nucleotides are TGTGCCAGCAGCCACAGCAATCAGCCCCAGCATTTT. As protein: CASSHSNQPQHF.

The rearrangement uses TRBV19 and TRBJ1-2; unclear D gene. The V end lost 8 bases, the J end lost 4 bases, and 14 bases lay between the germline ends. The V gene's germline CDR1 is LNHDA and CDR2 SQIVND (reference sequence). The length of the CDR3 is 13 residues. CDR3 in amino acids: CASPGNVVYGYTF. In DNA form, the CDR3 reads TGTGCCAGTCCGGGGAATGTAGTCTATGGCTACACCTTC.

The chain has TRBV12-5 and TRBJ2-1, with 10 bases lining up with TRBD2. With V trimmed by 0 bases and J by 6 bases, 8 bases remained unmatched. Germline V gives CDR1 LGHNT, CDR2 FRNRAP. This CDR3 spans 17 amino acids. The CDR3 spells CASGLVLSGRGSNEQFF. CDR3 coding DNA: TGTGCTAGTGGTTTGGTACTGAGCGGGAGGGGGAGCAATGAGCAGTTCTTC.